What follows describes a single T cell receptor (beta chain). The V gene lost 1 base and the J gene lost 1 base, with 9 bases spanning the gap. The CDR3 is 15 amino acids. Looked up from germline, CDR1 is LGHDT and CDR2 is YNNKEL (reference sequence). The entry originates in a study of blood T cell repertoires in COVID-19. Overall study context: The cDNA or gDNA used as material had been derived from T cells, B-cell-depleted T cells, or PBMCs.

Here immunoSEQ multiplex PCR was the method, and the copy in TCRdb shows in-frame clones only, minus some. The sample holds over 100,000 clones, 80% to 90% seen once. The TCR comes from a man aged 35-49 years with acute or convalescent COVID-19. The chain recombines TRBV3-1 (or the pseudogene TRBV3-2) with TRBJ2-3; the D gene is possibly TRBD2 (5 bases). The specimen was peripheral blood. CDR3 nucleotides: TGTGCCAGCAGCCAAGCCCCGCGGGGCACAGATACGCAGTATTTT. Translation gives CASSQAPRGTDTQYF.